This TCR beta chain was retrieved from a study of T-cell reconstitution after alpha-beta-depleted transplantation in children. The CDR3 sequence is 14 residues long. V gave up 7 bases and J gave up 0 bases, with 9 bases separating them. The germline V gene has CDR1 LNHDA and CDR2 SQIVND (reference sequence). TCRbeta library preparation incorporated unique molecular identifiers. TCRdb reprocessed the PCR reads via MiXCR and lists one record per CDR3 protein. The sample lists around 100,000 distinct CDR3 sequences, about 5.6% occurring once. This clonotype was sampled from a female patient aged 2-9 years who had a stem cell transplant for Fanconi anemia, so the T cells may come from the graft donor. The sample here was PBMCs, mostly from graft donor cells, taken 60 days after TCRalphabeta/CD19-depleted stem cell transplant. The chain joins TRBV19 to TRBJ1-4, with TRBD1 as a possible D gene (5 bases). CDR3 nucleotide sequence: TGTGCCAGTACAGGGATTGCAACTAATGAAAAACTGTTTTTT. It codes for CASTGIATNEKLFF.